This is a list of T cell receptor beta chains from one sample in a study of human T cells and chemical hapten exposure. From the RACE reads, TCRdb called clonotypes with MiXCR, one entry per CDR3 protein. Of over 85,000 distinct CDR3 sequences listed, about 9.3% are singletons. Sample: whole blood, taken in connection with sensitization to the hapten diphenylcyclopropenone (DPC). The receptors shown here come from a woman in her forties with alopecia areata. Some clones in this sample may be carry-over from other donors' samples. The CDR3 runs from the conserved cysteine through the conserved F or W. Each record gives: J gene, clone size, V gene, D gene, CDR3 length, CDR3 protein, CDR3 DNA. A D gene is named only where the DNA matches it firmly. Only some rows state a clone size, as once, few, many or a class for expanded clones.

>TRBJ2-2|few|TRBV7-6|NA|16
CASSFRGTGNTGELFF
TGTGCCAGCAGCTTCCGGGGGACTGGAAACACCGGGGAGCTGTTTTTT
>TRBJ1-5|few|TRBV20-1|NA|12
CSARQGDQPQHF
TGCAGTGCTAGACAAGGGGATCAGCCCCAGCATTTT
>TRBJ2-7|NA|TRBV27|TRBD2|14
CASTSGTSIHEQYF
TGTGCCAGCACCTCCGGGACTAGTATCCACGAGCAGTACTTC
>TRBJ2-2|few|TRBV29-1|TRBD2|15
CSVEGVAGVSGELFF
TGCAGCGTTGAAGGGGTAGCGGGAGTTTCCGGGGAGCTGTTTTTT
>TRBJ2-3|NA|TRBV28|NA|13
CASRPSPTDTQYF
TGTGCCAGCAGGCCTTCTCCGACGGATACGCAGTATTTT
>TRBJ1-2|NA|TRBV6-2/TRBV6-3|TRBD1|12
CASSGTDYGYTF
TGTGCCAGCAGTGGGACAGACTATGGCTACACCTTC
>TRBJ2-5|few|TRBV4-2|TRBD2|15
CASSRLAEKEETQYF
TGTGCCAGCAGCCGTCTAGCGGAGAAAGAAGAGACCCAGTACTTC
>TRBJ1-2|once|TRBV5-1|NA|12
CASSPQGDGYTF
TGCGCCAGCAGCCCCCAGGGTGACGGCTACACCTTC
>TRBJ2-7|few|TRBV27|NA|13
CASSYRSSYEQYF
TGTGCCAGCAGTTACCGCAGCTCCTACGAGCAGTACTTC
>TRBJ2-7|few|TRBV7-9|NA|14
CASSFQDRDYEQYF
TGTGCCAGCAGCTTCCAGGACAGAGACTACGAGCAGTACTTC
>TRBJ2-5|NA|TRBV7-8|NA|15
CASSLLSRGKETQYF
TGTGCCAGCAGCTTGCTCTCCAGGGGTAAAGAGACCCAGTACTTC
>TRBJ2-5|few|TRBV7-9|NA|14
CASRGTLDGETQYF
TGTGCCAGCAGGGGTACTCTAGATGGGGAGACCCAGTACTTC
>TRBJ2-5|few|TRBV6-2/TRBV6-3|NA|11
CASSSLETQYF
TGTGCCAGCAGTTCCTTGGAGACCCAGTACTTC
>TRBJ2-7|many|TRBV7-6|TRBD1|15
CASSPDRVRIYEQYF
TGTGCCAGCAGCCCGGACAGGGTCAGGATCTACGAGCAGTACTTC
>TRBJ2-3|NA|TRBV7-2|NA|14
CASSLQSAGDTQYF
TGTGCCAGCAGCTTACAATCGGCGGGGGATACGCAGTATTTT
>TRBJ2-2|few|TRBV7-9|NA|14
CASSPLLDTGELFF
TGTGCCAGCAGCCCATTGTTGGACACCGGGGAGCTGTTTTTT
>TRBJ2-5|many|TRBV29-1|TRBD1|13
CSTQRGREETQYF
TGCAGCACCCAGAGGGGGCGGGAAGAGACCCAGTACTTC
>TRBJ1-1|NA|TRBV11-2|NA|14
CASSPQSLSSEAFF
TGTGCCAGCAGCCCTCAGAGCCTTAGTAGTGAAGCTTTCTTT
>TRBJ1-4|few|TRBV3-1|NA|12
CASSQGDEKLFF
TGTGCCAGCAGCCAGGGGGATGAAAAACTGTTTTTT
>TRBJ2-1|few|TRBV6-2/TRBV6-3|TRBD2|15
CASSLLAGGGVEQFF
TGTGCCAGCAGCCTACTAGCGGGAGGCGGAGTTGAGCAGTTCTTC
>TRBJ2-1|NA|TRBV19|NA|11
CARPLGNEQFF
TGTGCCAGACCGCTGGGGAATGAGCAGTTCTTC
>TRBJ1-2|many|TRBV6-2/TRBV6-3|TRBD1|13
CASSGTGNYGYTF
TGTGCCAGCAGTGGGACAGGGAACTATGGCTACACCTTC
>TRBJ2-2|many|TRBV6-5|NA|16
CASSYSGPPNTGELFF
TGTGCCAGCAGTTACTCGGGGCCTCCCAACACCGGGGAGCTGTTTTTT
>TRBJ2-3|many|TRBV6-2/TRBV6-3|NA|14
CASSPGTTTDTQYF
TGTGCCAGCAGCCCAGGGACGACCACAGATACGCAGTATTTT
>TRBJ2-5|NA|TRBV12-3/TRBV12-4|TRBD2|14
CASSFQRGEETQYF
TGTGCCAGCAGTTTTCAGCGGGGAGAAGAGACCCAGTACTTC
>TRBJ2-3|NA|TRBV27|NA|15
CASSLSQARTDTQYF
TGTGCCAGCAGTTTATCGCAGGCCCGGACAGATACGCAGTATTTT
>TRBJ1-2|many|TRBV7-9|NA|13
CASSLDREYGYTF
TGTGCCAGCAGCTTAGACAGGGAGTATGGCTACACCTTC
>TRBJ1-1|NA|TRBV5-1|NA|13
CTSSPGTGTEAFF
TGCACCAGCAGCCCTGGTACAGGGACAGAAGCTTTCTTT
>TRBJ2-2|few|TRBV12-3/TRBV12-4|TRBD2|15
CASRSLAGGTGELFF
TGTGCCAGCAGATCTCTAGCGGGGGGGACCGGGGAGCTGTTTTTT
>TRBJ2-3|many|TRBV6-6|TRBD2|14
CASSGRAERDTQYF
TGTGCCAGCAGCGGGAGGGCCGAGAGAGATACGCAGTATTTT
>TRBJ2-3|many|TRBV7-2|NA|12
CASSPSQDTQYF
TGTGCCAGCAGCCCATCCCAAGATACGCAGTATTTT
>TRBJ2-5|many|TRBV29-1|NA|13
CSVLANRRQTQYF
TGCAGCGTTTTGGCTAATCGACGCCAGACCCAGTACTTC
>TRBJ1-5|NA|TRBV24-1|NA|14
CATSGQNSNQPQHF
TGTGCCACCAGTGGACAAAATAGCAATCAGCCCCAGCATTTT
>TRBJ2-2|few|TRBV2|NA|16
CASRKGLVGYTGELFF
TGTGCCAGCAGAAAAGGACTGGTCGGGTACACCGGGGAGCTGTTTTTT
>TRBJ2-4|NA|TRBV4-3|NA|17
CASSQDDVMVAKNIQYF
TGCGCCAGCAGCCAAGATGATGTCATGGTAGCCAAAAACATTCAGTACTTC
>TRBJ2-7|few|TRBV2|NA|14
CASIGEGSGYEQYF
TGTGCCAGCATCGGAGAGGGCTCCGGCTACGAGCAGTACTTC
>TRBJ1-6|NA|TRBV2|NA|14
CASSEQPPNSPLHF
TGTGCCAGCAGTGAACAACCGCCTAATTCACCCCTCCACTTT
>TRBJ2-1|few|TRBV7-9|NA|18
CASSLARTGSGWTGEQFF
TGTGCCAGCAGCTTAGCGAGGACGGGAAGCGGGTGGACCGGTGAGCAGTTCTTC
>TRBJ1-1|NA|TRBV6-5|NA|11
CASRFQKRAFF
TGTGCCAGCAGGTTCCAGAAACGGGCTTTCTTT
>TRBJ2-7|many|TRBV7-2|NA|16
CASSLSLQRGSYEQYF
NA
>TRBJ2-3|many|TRBV7-9|NA|15
CASSATAGGTDTQYF
TGTGCCAGCAGCGCGACCGCAGGGGGCACAGATACGCAGTATTTT
>TRBJ1-1|NA|TRBV21-1|NA|17
CASSKGQGARVRTEAFF
TGTGCCAGCAGCAAAGGTCAGGGGGCGCGGGTTAGAACTGAAGCTTTCTTT
>TRBJ2-2|NA|TRBV10-3|NA|14
CATLLTPNTGELFF
TGTGCCACCCTATTGACACCGAACACCGGGGAGCTGTTTTTT
>TRBJ2-6|medium-sized|TRBV28|NA|15
CASSTGISGANVLTF
TGTGCCAGCAGCACAGGGATCTCCGGGGCCAACGTCCTGACTTTC